These 17 T cell receptor beta chains originate from one sample sequenced in a study of graft-versus-host responses after intestinal transplantation. Measured with immunoSEQ multiplex PCR; TCRdb has only the in-frame clones, and not every one. Found here are about 69,000 clones, roughly 92% of them singletons; the top ten hold around 7%. The material sequenced was bone marrow, taken 734 days after intestinal transplantation. The receptor set was obtained from a human patient who received an intestinal transplant, so some T cells may come from the graft donor.

The chain is built from TRBV9 and TRBJ1-2; no clear D gene. V was shortened by 0 bases and J by 5 bases, with 14 bases between the two germline ends. The germline CDR1 and CDR2 sequences are SGDLS and YYNGEE. There are 15 residues in the CDR3. The CDR3 nucleotides read TGTGCCAGCAGCGTAGTTTCAGGTCAGGAATATGGCTACACCTTC. Protein: CASSVVSGQEYGYTF.

The J gene is TRBJ1-2, the V gene TRBV18; D may be TRBD1 (5 bases). Trimming took 3 bases from V and 8 from J, leaving 16 bases between them. CDR1 is KGHSH, CDR2 LQKENI, per germline. This CDR3 comprises 14 residues. CDR3 amino acids: CASSPSAGDRGYTF. The CDR3 bases are TGTGCCAGCTCACCGAGCGCGGGGGACCGGGGCTACACCTTC.

This rearrangement joins TRBV9 to TRBJ2-7, with D uncertain. Germline assignment: CDR1 SGDLS and CDR2 YYNGEE. V gave up 5 bases and J gave up 0 bases, with 18 bases separating them. The CDR3 covers 16 residues. The CDR3 loop is CASSQTPERSSYEQYF. The DNA for the CDR3 is TGTGCCAGCAGTCAAACACCCGAGAGGAGCTCCTACGAGCAGTACTTC.

The chain couples TRBV5-6 to TRBJ2-6; TRBD1 matches 8 bases. V lost 4 bases, J lost 7 bases, and 4 bases stayed unmatched. This CDR3 contains 14 residues. The germline V gene encodes CDR1 SGHDT and CDR2 YYEEEE. DNA of the CDR3: TGTGCCAGCAGCGATACAGGGGGAGCCAACGTCCTGACTTTC. It specifies CASSDTGGANVLTF.

The chain joins TRBV5-6 to TRBJ1-1, with 8 bases identical to TRBD1. The CDR3 totals 13 residues. V was pared by 0 bases and J by 9 bases, with 4 bases of the junction left unmatched. In germline, CDR1 is SGHDT, CDR2 YYEEEE. The CDR3 region has the DNA TGTGCCAGCAGCTTGGAAGGACAGGGACAAGCTTTCTTT. It encodes CASSLEGQGQAFF.

The J gene is TRBJ1-1, the V gene TRBV2; D is ambiguous. The V gene's germline CDR1 is SNHLY and CDR2 FYNNEI. This CDR3 region has 10 residues. V was cut by 5 bases and J by 5 bases, with 3 bases left in between. The CDR3 DNA sequence: TGTGCCAGCAGTTGGACTGAAGCTTTCTTT. Translating gives CASSWTEAFF. Full variable domain (missing parts from reference TRBV2 and TRBJ1-1): EPEVTQTPSHQVTQMGQEVILRCVPISNHLYFYWYRQILGQKVEFLVSFYNNEISEKSEIFDDQFSVERPDGSNFTLKIRSTKLEDSAMYFCASSWTEAFFGQGTRLTVV.

V is TRBV5-5 and J is TRBJ1-4; no clear D gene. The germline V gene encodes CDR1 SGHKS and CDR2 YYEKEE (reference sequence). The V gene lost 3 bases and the J gene lost 10 bases, with 19 bases spanning the gap. The CDR3 has 15 residues. The DNA of the CDR3 is TGTGCCAGCAGCTCAGGTGTAATCCCCCCCGGAAAACTGTTTTTT. Amino acids: CASSSGVIPPGKLFF. Full variable domain (rest looked up from reference TRBV5-5 and TRBJ1-4): DAGVTQSPTHLIKTRGQQVTLRCSPISGHKSVSWYQQVLGQGPQFIFQYYEKEERGRGNFPDRFSARQFPNYSSELNVNALLLGDSALYLCASSSGVIPPGKLFFGSGTQLSVL.

This rearrangement joins TRBV9 to TRBJ1-2; D not certain. There are 13 residues in the CDR3. CDR1 and CDR2 from the germline V gene are SGDLS and YYNGEE. V was clipped by 3 bases and J by 3 bases, with 9 bases between them. The CDR3 spells CASSDLDDYGYTF. For the CDR3, the DNA is TGTGCCAGCAGCGACTTGGATGACTATGGCTACACCTTC.

This clone was seen a single time. This rearrangement joins TRBV7-3 to TRBJ2-1, with a tentative D call TRBD1 (6 bases). This CDR3 spans 17 amino acids. V lost 5 bases and J lost 0, with 17 bases in between. Germline CDR1 and CDR2: SGHTA and FQGTGA. The CDR3 loop is CASSPQTGISSYNEQFF. In nucleotides, the CDR3 is TGTGCCAGCAGCCCCCAAACAGGGATAAGCTCCTACAATGAGCAGTTCTTC.

V is TRBV4-2 and J is TRBJ1-6; D is unclear. Germline CDR1 is LGHNA and CDR2 is YNFKEQ. The V end was cut by 0 bases, the J end by 7 bases, with 19 bases between. The CDR3 runs to 18 residues. The chain's CDR3 is CASSQEIFVGSGNSPLHF. CDR3 DNA: TGTGCCAGCAGCCAAGAAATCTTCGTGGGGAGCGGAAATTCACCCCTCCACTTT.

V gene TRBV12-5 combines with J gene TRBJ1-2; D is uncertain. The germline CDR1 and CDR2 sequences are LGHNT and FRNRAP. The CDR3 is 13 residues long. The germline V and J ends were trimmed by 2 bases and 5 bases, with 9 bases remaining between them. This CDR3 reads CASGLRTGYGYTF. Written as DNA, the CDR3 is TGTGCTAGTGGTTTGCGGACGGGGTATGGCTACACCTTC.

CDR3 sequence reads: CASRGQGPINEQFF. For the CDR3, the DNA is TGTGCCAGTAGGGGTCAGGGGCCTATTAATGAGCAGTTCTTC. The chain is built from TRBV19 and TRBJ2-1; weak D call: TRBD1 (6 bases). The CDR3 totals 14 residues. With 6 bases removed from V and 7 bases from J, the gap between germline ends came to 16 bases. Germline V gene sequence: CDR1 LNHDA, CDR2 SQIVND (reference sequence).

The rearrangement uses TRBV7-9 and TRBJ2-1; D possibly corresponds to TRBD1 (6 bases). The V end lost 4 bases, the J end lost 4 bases, and 20 bases lay between the germline ends. Germline V lookup: CDR1 SEHNR, CDR2 FQNEAQ (reference sequence). The CDR3 length is 17 residues. CDR3 bases: TGTGCCAGCAGCTCAAATTACAGGGATTACCATTACAATGAGCAGTTCTTC. Its protein product is CASSSNYRDYHYNEQFF.

The J gene is TRBJ2-1, the V gene TRBV5-1; D is unclear. Germline assignment: CDR1 SGHRS and CDR2 YFSETQ. V shed 0 bases and J shed 7 bases, with 5 bases lying between them. CDR3 length: 12 residues. The CDR3 coding sequence is TGCGCCAGCAGCTTGGTCACGAATGAGCAGTTCTTC. It specifies CASSLVTNEQFF.

The chain employs TRBV14 and TRBJ1-6; D perhaps matches TRBD1 (6 bases). V lost 3 bases and J 10 bases, leaving 10 bases between the germline ends. This CDR3 contains 13 residues. Germline V gene lookup returns CDR1 SGHDN and CDR2 FVKESK. CDR3 in amino acids: CASSQGRGSPLHF. CDR3 coding DNA: TGTGCCAGCAGCCAGGGAAGGGGGTCACCCCTCCACTTT.

The V call is TRBV28, the J call TRBJ2-1; TRBD2 matches at 11 bases. Germline values: CDR1 MDHEN, CDR2 SYDVKM. The CDR3 loop spans 16 amino acids. Germline trimming cut 6 bases from V and 8 bases from J; bases unmatched to any gene: 12. The CDR3 sequence is CASSNSLAGGPYEQFF. The CDR3 nucleotides read TGTGCCAGCAGCAACTCATTAGCGGGAGGGCCTTATGAGCAGTTCTTC.

The chain has TRBV19 and TRBJ1-4, with D tentatively TRBD1 (5 bases). Trimming removed 3 bases from V and 11 bases from J, with 16 bases in between. Germline loops: CDR1 LNHDA, CDR2 SQIVND (reference sequence). CDR3 length equals 14 residues. The DNA of the CDR3 is TGTGCCAGTAGTATTGGGGCGGGCGGTGGGAAACTGTTTTTT. It specifies CASSIGAGGGKLFF. The complete variable domain, with remaining parts taken from reference TRBV19 and TRBJ1-4, reads DGGITQSPKYLFRKEGQNVTLSCEQNLNHDAMYWYRQDPGQGLRLIYYSQIVNDFQKGDIAEGYSVSREKKESFPLTVTSAQKNPTAFYLCASSIGAGGGKLFFGSGTQLSVL.